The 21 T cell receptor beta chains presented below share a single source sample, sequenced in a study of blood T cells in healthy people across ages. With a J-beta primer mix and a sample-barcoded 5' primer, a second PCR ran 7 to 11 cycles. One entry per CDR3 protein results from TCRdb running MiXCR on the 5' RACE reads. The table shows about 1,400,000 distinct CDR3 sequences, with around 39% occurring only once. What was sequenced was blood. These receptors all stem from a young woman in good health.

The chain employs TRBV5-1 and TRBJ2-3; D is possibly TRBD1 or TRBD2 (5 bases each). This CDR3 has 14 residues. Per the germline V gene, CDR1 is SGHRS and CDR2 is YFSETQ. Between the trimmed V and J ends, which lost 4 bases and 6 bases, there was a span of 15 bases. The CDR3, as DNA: TGCGCCAGCAGCATGGGGACCAGCGGCGATACGCAGTATTTT. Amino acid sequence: CASSMGTSGDTQYF.

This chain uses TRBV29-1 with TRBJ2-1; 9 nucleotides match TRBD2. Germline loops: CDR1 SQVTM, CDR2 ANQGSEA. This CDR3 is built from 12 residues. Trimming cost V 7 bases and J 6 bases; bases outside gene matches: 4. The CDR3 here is CSGGTSFNEQFF. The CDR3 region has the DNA TGCAGCGGCGGGACTAGCTTCAATGAGCAGTTCTTC.

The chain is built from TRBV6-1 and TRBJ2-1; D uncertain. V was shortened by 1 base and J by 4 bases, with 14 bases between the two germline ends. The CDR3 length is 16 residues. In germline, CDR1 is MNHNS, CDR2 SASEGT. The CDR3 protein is CASSEGSLGLYNEQFF. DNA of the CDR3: TGTGCCAGCAGTGAAGGATCTCTAGGCCTTTACAATGAGCAGTTCTTC.

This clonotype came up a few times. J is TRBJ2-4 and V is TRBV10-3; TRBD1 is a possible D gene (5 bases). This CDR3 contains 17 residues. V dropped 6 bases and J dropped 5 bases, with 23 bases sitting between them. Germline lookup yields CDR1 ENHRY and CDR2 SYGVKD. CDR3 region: CAISPSWGASIENIQYF. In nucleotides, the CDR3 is TGTGCCATCAGCCCGAGTTGGGGCGCGTCGATTGAAAACATTCAGTACTTC.

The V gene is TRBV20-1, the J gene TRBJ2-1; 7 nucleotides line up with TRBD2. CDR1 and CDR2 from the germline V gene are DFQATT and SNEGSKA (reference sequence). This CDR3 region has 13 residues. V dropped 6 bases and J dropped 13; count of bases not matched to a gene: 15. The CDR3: CSAPLAGEETQFF. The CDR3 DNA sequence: TGCAGTGCCCCGCTCGCGGGGGAAGAGACCCAGTTCTTC.

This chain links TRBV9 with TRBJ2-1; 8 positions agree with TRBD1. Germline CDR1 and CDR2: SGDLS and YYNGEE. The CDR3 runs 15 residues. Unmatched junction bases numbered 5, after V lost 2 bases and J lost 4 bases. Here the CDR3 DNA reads TGTGCCAGCAGCGTGACAGGGGATCTTTACAATGAGCAGTTCTTC. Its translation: CASSVTGDLYNEQFF.

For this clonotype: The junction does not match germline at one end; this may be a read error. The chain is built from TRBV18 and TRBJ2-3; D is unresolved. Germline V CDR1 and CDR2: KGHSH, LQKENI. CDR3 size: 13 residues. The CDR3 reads CVSSPVGTDTQYF. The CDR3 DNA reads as TGTGTCAGCTCACCAGTAGGGACAGATACGCAGTATTTT.

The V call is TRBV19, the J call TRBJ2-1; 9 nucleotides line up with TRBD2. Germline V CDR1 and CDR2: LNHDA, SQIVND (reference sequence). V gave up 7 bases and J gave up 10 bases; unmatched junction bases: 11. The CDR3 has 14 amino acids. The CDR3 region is CASKEAGGPREQFF. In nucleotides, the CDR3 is TGTGCCAGTAAGGAGGCGGGAGGGCCCAGGGAGCAGTTCTTC. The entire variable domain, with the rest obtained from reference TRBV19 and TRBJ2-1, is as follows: DGGITQSPKYLFRKEGQNVTLSCEQNLNHDAMYWYRQDPGQGLRLIYYSQIVNDFQKGDIAEGYSVSREKKESFPLTVTSAQKNPTAFYLCASKEAGGPREQFFGPGTRLTVL.

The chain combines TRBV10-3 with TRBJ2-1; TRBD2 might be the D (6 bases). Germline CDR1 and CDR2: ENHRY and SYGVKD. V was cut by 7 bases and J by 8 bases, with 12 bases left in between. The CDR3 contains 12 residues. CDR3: CAIMGSGHEQFF. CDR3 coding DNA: TGTGCCATCATGGGTAGCGGCCATGAGCAGTTCTTC.

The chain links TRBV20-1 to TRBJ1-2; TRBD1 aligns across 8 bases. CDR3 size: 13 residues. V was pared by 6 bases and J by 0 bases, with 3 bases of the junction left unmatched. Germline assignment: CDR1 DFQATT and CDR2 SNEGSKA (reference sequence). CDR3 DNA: TGCAGTGCCGGACAGGGATCTAACTATGGCTACACCTTC. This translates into CSAGQGSNYGYTF.

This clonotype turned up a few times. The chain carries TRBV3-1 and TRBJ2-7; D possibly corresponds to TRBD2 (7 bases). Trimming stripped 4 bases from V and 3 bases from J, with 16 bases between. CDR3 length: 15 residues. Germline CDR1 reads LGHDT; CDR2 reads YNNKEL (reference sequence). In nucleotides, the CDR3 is TGTGCCAGCAGCCCGGGGGGACATTTAAGCTACGAGCAGTACTTC. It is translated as CASSPGGHLSYEQYF.

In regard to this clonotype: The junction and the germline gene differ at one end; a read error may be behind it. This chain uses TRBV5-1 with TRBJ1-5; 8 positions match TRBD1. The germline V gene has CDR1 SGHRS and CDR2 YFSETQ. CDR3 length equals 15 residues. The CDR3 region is CASRPGTGGNRPQHF. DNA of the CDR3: TGCGCCAGCAGACCAGGGACAGGCGGAAATCGGCCCCAGCATTTT.

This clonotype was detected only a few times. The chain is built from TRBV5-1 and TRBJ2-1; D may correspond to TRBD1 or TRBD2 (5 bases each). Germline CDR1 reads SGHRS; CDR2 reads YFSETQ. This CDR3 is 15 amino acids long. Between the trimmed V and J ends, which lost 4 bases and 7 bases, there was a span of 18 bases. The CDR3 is CASSPNLGVQNEQFF. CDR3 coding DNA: TGCGCCAGCAGCCCGAACTTGGGGGTACAGAATGAGCAGTTCTTC.

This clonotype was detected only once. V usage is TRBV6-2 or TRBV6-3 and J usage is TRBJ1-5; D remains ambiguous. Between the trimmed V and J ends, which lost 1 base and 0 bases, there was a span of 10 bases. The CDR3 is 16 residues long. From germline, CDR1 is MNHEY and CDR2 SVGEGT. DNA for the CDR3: TGTGCCAGCAGTTACTTGGCAGCACCTAGCAATCAGCCCCAGCATTTT. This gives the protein CASSYLAAPSNQPQHF.

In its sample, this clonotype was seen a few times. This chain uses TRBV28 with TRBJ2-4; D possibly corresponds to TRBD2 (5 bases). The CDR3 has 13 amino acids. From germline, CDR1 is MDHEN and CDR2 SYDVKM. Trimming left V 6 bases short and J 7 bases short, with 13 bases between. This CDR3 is CASSLTRGNIQYF. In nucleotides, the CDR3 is TGTGCCAGCAGCCTCACGCGAGGGAACATTCAGTACTTC.

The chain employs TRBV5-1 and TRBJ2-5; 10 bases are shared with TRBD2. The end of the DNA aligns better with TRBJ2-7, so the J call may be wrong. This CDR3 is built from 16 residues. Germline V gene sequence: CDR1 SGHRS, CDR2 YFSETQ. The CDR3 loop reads CASSLASSGSYHEQYF. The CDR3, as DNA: TGCGCCAGCAGCTTGGCTTCTAGCGGGAGTTACCACGAGCAGTACTTC.

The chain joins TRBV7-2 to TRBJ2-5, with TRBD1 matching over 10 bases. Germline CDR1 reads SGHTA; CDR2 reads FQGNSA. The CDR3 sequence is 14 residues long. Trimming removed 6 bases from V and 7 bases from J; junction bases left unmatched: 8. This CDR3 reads CASSRQGARGTQYF. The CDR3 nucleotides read TGTGCCAGCAGTCGACAGGGGGCACGAGGGACCCAGTACTTC.

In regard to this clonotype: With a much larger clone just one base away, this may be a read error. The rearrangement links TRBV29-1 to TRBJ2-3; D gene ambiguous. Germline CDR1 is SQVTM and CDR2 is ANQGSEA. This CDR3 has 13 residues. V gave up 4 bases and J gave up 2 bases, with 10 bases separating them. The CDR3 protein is CSVVVDSTDTQYF. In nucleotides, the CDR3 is TGCAGCGTTGTTGTTGACTCCACAGATACGCAGTATTTT.

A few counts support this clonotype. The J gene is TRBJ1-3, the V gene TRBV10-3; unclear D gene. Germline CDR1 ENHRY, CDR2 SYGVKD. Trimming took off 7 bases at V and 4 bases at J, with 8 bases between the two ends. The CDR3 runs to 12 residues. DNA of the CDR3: TGTGCCATCACCGACACAGGAAACACCATATATTTT. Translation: CAITDTGNTIYF.

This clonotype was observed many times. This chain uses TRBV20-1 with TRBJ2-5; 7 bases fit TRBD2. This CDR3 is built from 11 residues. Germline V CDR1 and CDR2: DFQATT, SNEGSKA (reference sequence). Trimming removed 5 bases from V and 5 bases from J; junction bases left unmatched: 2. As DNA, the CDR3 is TGCAGTGCTCTAGCGGAGGAGACCCAGTACTTC. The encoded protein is CSALAEETQYF.

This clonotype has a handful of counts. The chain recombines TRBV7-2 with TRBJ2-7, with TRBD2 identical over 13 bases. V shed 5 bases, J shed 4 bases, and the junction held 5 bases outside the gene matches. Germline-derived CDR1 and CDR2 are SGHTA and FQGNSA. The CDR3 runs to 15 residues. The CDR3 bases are TGTGCCAGCAGCCCGCAGGGACTAGCGGGATACGAGCAGTACTTC. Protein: CASSPQGLAGYEQYF.